This is a list of T cell receptor beta chains from one sample in a study of blood T cell repertoires in COVID-19. The table came from immunoSEQ multiplex PCR; TCRdb's copy has only in-frame clones and leaves some out. The repertoire holds approximately 400,000 clones, with around 87% as singletons. Sequencing used PBMCs or T cells enriched from blood (not recorded which). These receptors all stem from a man aged 25-40 years who had recovered from COVID-19. CDR3s include the opening cysteine and the closing phenylalanine or tryptophan.

V	J	CDR3
TRBV5-1	TRBJ1-1	CASSSNGAGVKEKAFF
TRBV4-1	TRBJ1-2	CASSSFAGPQGYGYTF
TRBV7-8	TRBJ2-3	CASSPSGGFTDTQYF
TRBV10-3	TRBJ1-5	CAISADRDQPQHF
TRBV5-8	TRBJ2-3	CASSWRAGVGDTQYF
TRBV7-2	TRBJ1-2	CASSPGTENYGYTF
TRBV10-3	TRBJ2-1	CAISPLAELSYNEQFF
TRBV6-2/TRBV6-3	TRBJ1-1	CASSYGMVDRVWIGAFF
TRBV6-2/TRBV6-3	TRBJ2-1	CASSPAGHSYNEQFF
TRBV2	TRBJ2-2	CASSPFPGELFF
TRBV2	TRBJ1-1	CASNLISTEAFF
TRBV7-2	TRBJ2-5	CASSFSGVRETQYF
TRBV4-1	TRBJ1-2	CASSQDVAVNYGYTF
TRBV7-9	TRBJ1-5	CASSLARDTSNQPQHF
TRBV4-2	TRBJ2-3	CASSHLPAGGRIDTQYF
TRBV7-9	TRBJ2-7	CASSLRQGATYEQYF
TRBV6-5	TRBJ2-5	CASSYSRGLGETQYF
TRBV12-5	TRBJ2-1	CASGLVVTGGIYNEQFF
TRBV7-9	TRBJ1-2	CASSSPGSLNYGYTF
TRBV7-9	TRBJ2-3	CASSLGGPSTDTQYF
TRBV27	TRBJ2-2	CASSLSWGTSGGLNTGELFF
TRBV5-1	TRBJ2-2	CASSFSGGSTGELFF
TRBV7-6	TRBJ1-1	CASSVGTGGMNTEAFF
TRBV27	TRBJ2-3	CASNRQGARTDTQYF
TRBV19	TRBJ1-5	CATRTGVRQPQHF
TRBV18	TRBJ1-3	CASSPPAGGYSGNTIYF
TRBV18	TRBJ1-3	CASSPDITGNTIYF
TRBV9	TRBJ2-1	CASSVQGGDEQFF
TRBV7-8	TRBJ2-3	CASSFSGTGTDTQYF
TRBV5-1	TRBJ2-3	CASREQSLADTQYF
TRBV12-3/TRBV12-4	TRBJ1-4	CASSGTRFRELFF
TRBV7-9	TRBJ1-1	CASSLGPGLHTEAFF
TRBV19	TRBJ1-5	CASSISPISNQPQHF
TRBV4-2	TRBJ2-5	CASSQGLGQRQETQYF
TRBV5-4	TRBJ1-1	CASSHPGLQGTEAFF
TRBV30	TRBJ1-2	CAWSVGGGTGYTF
TRBV6-2/TRBV6-3	TRBJ1-6	CASSYSAENSPLHF
TRBV5-4	TRBJ1-4	CASSSGRQGNEKLFF
TRBV7-9	TRBJ2-7	CASSYDRGPRYEQYF
TRBV19	TRBJ1-6	CASSSPPGTGRNNSPLHF
TRBV7-2	TRBJ1-5	CASSLATGSNQPQHF
TRBV30	TRBJ1-1	CAWSRGGGRNTEAFF
TRBV7-9	TRBJ1-2	CASTSEGYTF
TRBV19	TRBJ2-2	CASSTTGGGLELFF
TRBV6-2/TRBV6-3	TRBJ2-2	CASSLLVTGELFF
TRBV7-9	TRBJ1-2	CASSPDGGTNYGYTF
TRBV3-1/TRBV3-2	TRBJ2-7	CASSHRAGGPYEQYF